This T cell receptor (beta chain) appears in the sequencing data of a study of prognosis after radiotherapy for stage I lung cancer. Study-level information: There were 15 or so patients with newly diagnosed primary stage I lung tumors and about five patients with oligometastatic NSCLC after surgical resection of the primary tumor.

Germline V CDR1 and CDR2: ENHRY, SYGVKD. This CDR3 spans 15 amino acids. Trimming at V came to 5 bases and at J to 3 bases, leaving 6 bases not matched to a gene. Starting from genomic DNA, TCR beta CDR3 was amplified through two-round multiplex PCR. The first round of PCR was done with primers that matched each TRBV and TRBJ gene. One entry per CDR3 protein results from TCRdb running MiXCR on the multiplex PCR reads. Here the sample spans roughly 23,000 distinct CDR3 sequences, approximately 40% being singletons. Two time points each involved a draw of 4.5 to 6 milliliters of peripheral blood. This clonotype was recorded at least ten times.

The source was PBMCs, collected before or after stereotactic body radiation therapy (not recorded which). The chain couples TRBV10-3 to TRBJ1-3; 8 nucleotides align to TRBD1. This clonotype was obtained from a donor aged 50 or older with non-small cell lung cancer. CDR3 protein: CAISMTGAIGNTIYF. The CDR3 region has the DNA TGTGCCATCAGTATGACAGGGGCGATTGGAAACACCATATATTTT.